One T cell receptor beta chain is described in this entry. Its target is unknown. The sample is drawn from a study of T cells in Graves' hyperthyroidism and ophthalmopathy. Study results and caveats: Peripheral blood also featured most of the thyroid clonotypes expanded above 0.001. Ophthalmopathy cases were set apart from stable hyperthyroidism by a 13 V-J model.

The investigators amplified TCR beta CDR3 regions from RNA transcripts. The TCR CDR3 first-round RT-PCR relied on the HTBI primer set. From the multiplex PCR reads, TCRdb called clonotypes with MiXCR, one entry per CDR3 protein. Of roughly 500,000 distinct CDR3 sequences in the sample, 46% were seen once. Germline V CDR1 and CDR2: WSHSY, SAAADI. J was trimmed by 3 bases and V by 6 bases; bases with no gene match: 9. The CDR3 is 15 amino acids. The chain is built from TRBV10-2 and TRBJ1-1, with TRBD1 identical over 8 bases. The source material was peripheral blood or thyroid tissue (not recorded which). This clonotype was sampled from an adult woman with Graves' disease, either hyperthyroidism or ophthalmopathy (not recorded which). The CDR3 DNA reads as TGCGCCAGCAGCAAGTTGACAGGGGAGTACACTGAAGCTTTCTTT. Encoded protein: CASSKLTGEYTEAFF.